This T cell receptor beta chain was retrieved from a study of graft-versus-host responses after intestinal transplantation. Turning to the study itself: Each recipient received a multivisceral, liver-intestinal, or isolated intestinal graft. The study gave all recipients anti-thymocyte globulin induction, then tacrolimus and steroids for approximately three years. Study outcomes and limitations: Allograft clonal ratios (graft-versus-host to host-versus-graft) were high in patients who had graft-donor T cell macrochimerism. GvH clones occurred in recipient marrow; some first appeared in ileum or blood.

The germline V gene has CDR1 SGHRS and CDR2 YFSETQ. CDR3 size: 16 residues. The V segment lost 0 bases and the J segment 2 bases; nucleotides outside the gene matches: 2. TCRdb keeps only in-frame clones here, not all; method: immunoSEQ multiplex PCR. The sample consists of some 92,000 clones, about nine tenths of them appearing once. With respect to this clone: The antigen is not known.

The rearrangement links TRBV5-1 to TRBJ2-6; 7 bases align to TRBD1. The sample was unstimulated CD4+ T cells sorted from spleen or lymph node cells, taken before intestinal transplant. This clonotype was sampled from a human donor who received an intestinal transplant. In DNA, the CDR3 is TGCGCCAGCAGCTTGGGAGGGGGCGCTGGGGCCAACGTCCTGACTTTC. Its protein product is CASSLGGGAGANVLTF.